This TCR beta chain was identified in a study of neoadjuvant anti-PD-1 for oral cavity cancer. Study overall: Most patients had three to four biweekly doses of 3 mg/kg nivolumab before resection. Study-level results: Pretreatment Treg/Th17 ratio correlated inversely with post-treatment tumor clonality.

Generated by immunoSEQ multiplex PCR, the TCRdb table keeps only in-frame clones and is missing some. The sample lists approximately 9,700 clones; approximately 68% were seen once. CDR1 is SNHLY and CDR2 is FYNNEI in the germline V gene. This CDR3 spans 13 amino acids. V dropped 6 bases and J dropped 3 bases, with 9 bases sitting between them. This clone has just a few counts. Its antigen is unidentified. As for time point: after neoadjuvant nivolumab, at surgical resection. No culture or expansion preceded analysis of these blood cells. This clonotype originated in a person between 35 and 79 years old with oral cavity squamous cell carcinoma. This sample comprised PBMCs, obtained after nivolumab (anti-PD-1) treatment. V is TRBV2 and J is TRBJ1-5; D possibly corresponds to TRBD1 (5 bases). DNA for the CDR3: TGTGCCAGCAGCCGACAGAACAATCAGCCCCAGCATTTT. Amino acids: CASSRQNNQPQHF.